This T cell receptor (beta chain) was sequenced in a study of T cells in Graves' hyperthyroidism and ophthalmopathy. What was amplified from RNA transcripts were TCR beta CDR3 regions. The TCR CDR3 first-round RT-PCR relied on the HTBI primer set. TCRdb re-called the multiplex PCR reads with MiXCR, one entry per CDR3 protein. The sample lists some 370,000 distinct CDR3 sequences; about 14% were seen once. CDR3 length: 15 residues. Germline CDR1 and CDR2: SGHRS and YFSETQ. Trimming took 2 bases from V and 2 from J; bases not matched to a gene: 3. This clonotype was counted only a few times. Sequences were obtained from blood. The TCR sequence derives from a man aged 50-59 years with Graves' ophthalmopathy. The gene calls are TRBV5-1 and TRBJ2-7, with 11 nucleotides matching TRBD2. The CDR3 here is CASSLFSGRAYEQYF. The CDR3 nucleotides read TGCGCCAGCAGCTTATTTAGCGGGAGGGCCTACGAGCAGTACTTC.